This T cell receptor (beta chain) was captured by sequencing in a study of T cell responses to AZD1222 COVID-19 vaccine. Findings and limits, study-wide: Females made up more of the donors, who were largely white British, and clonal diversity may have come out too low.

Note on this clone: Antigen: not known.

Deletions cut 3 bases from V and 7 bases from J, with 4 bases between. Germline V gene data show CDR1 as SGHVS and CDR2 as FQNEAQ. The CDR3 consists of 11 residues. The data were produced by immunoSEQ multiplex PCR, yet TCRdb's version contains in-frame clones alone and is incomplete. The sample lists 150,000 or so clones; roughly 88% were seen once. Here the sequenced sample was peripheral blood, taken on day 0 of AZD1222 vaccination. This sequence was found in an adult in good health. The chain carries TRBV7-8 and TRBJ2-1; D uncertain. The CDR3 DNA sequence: TGTGCCAGCAGCTTGAAGAATGAGCAGTTCTTC. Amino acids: CASSLKNEQFF. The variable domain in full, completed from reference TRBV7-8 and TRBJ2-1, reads GAGVSQSPRYKVAKRGQDVALRCDPISGHVSLFWYQQALGQGPEFLTYFQNEAQLDKSGLPSDRFFAERPEGSVSTLKIQRTQQEDSAVYLCASSLKNEQFFGPGTRLTVL.